Presented here are 12 T cell receptor beta chains from one specimen sequenced in a study of T cells in Graves' hyperthyroidism and ophthalmopathy. Using RNA transcripts as the source, TCR beta CDR3 regions were amplified. The HTBI primer set served for first-round RT-PCR of the TCR CDR3. TCRdb fed the multiplex PCR reads into MiXCR, producing one record per CDR3 protein. The data contain 640,000 or so distinct CDR3 sequences, 14% of them seen just once; the ten biggest clones take up roughly 7%. Material for sequencing was blood. Every receptor here comes from a woman between 18 and 30 years old with Graves' ophthalmopathy.

This clonotype showed up just once. The chain links TRBV7-9 to TRBJ2-1; 7 bases map to TRBD1. The J call could be wrong; TRBJ2-7 is a better fit for the DNA end. Germline CDR1 reads SEHNR; CDR2 reads FQNEAQ (reference sequence). The CDR3 runs 20 residues. CDR3 in DNA: TGTGCCAGCAGCCACACCGACAGTAGGACAGGATTAATAGTATACAATGAGCAGTACTTC. Amino acids: CASSHTDSRTGLIVYNEQYF.

This chain joins TRBV4-1 and TRBJ2-7, with 15 bases aligning to TRBD2. Germline assignment: CDR1 MGHRA and CDR2 YSYEKL. This CDR3 comprises 15 residues. V gave up 5 bases and J gave up 6 bases; unmatched junction bases: 5. This CDR3 reads CASSFRTSGRGEQYF. CDR3 bases: TGCGCCAGCAGCTTTCGGACTAGCGGGAGGGGCGAGCAGTACTTC.

This clonotype occurred a few times. This chain connects TRBV5-4 to TRBJ2-5; TRBD1 agrees at 7 bases. CDR1 is SGHNT and CDR2 is YYREEE in the germline V gene (reference sequence). After removal of 4 bases from V and 2 bases from J, the junction contained 11 bases not matched to a gene. The CDR3 is 16 residues long. The CDR3 reads CASSRRAYRGQETQYF. DNA of the CDR3: TGTGCCAGCAGCCGAAGAGCCTACAGGGGACAAGAGACCCAGTACTTC. Drawing the rest from reference TRBV5-4 and TRBJ2-5, the complete variable domain is ETGVTQSPTHLIKTRGQQVTLRCSSQSGHNTVSWYQQALGQGPQFIFQYYREEENGRGNFPPRFSGLQFPNYSSELNVNALELDDSALYLCASSRRAYRGQETQYFGPGTRLLVL.

With respect to this clonotype: A clone one base away is much larger, so this may be a read error. The chain links TRBV7-2 to TRBJ2-1; unclear D gene. The CDR3 loop spans 13 amino acids. Between the trimmed V and J ends, which lost 4 bases and 8 bases, there was a span of 12 bases. Per germline, CDR1 SGHTA and CDR2 FQGNSA. The CDR3 spells CASSYLPRDEQFF. Written as DNA, the CDR3 is TGTGCCAGCAGCTACCTACCACGTGATGAGCAGTTCTTC.

This clonotype was counted only a few times. J is TRBJ2-2 and V is TRBV9; 7 bases are shared with TRBD1. The CDR3 consists of 17 residues. Germline loops: CDR1 SGDLS, CDR2 YYNGEE. V was pared by 0 bases and J by 4 bases, with 9 bases of the junction left unmatched. This CDR3 is CASSVGQGWGRTGELFF. The CDR3 region has the DNA TGTGCCAGCAGCGTAGGACAGGGCTGGGGCCGCACCGGGGAGCTGTTTTTT.

This clonotype appeared a few times. The chain links TRBV9 to TRBJ1-2; no definite D call. Germline V gene data show CDR1 as SGDLS and CDR2 as YYNGEE. This CDR3 region has 15 residues. The V end lost 4 bases, the J end lost 3 bases, and 16 bases lay between the germline ends. Here the CDR3 reads CASSSTPLGDYGYTF. CDR3 sequence (DNA): TGTGCCAGCAGCAGCACCCCCCTCGGGGACTATGGCTACACCTTC.

This clonotype has a count of ten or more. This chain joins TRBV12-3 or TRBV12-4 and TRBJ1-4; tentative D call: TRBD1 (6 bases). This CDR3 region has 14 residues. Trimming left V 5 bases short and J 5 bases short, with 12 bases between. CDR3 in amino acids: CASSTGQQNEKLFF. CDR3 nucleotides: TGTGCCAGCAGTACCGGACAGCAAAATGAAAAACTGTTTTTT.

The chain is built from TRBV19 and TRBJ2-1; 15 nucleotides line up with TRBD2. The junction had 6 bases not matched to a gene; V was cut back by 5 bases and J by 4 bases. CDR1 and CDR2 from the germline V gene are LNHDA and SQIVND (reference sequence). The CDR3 runs 17 residues. DNA of the CDR3: TGTGCCAGTAGTCGAGGACTAGCGGGAGGGGTATACAATGAGCAGTTCTTC. It codes for CASSRGLAGGVYNEQFF.

In this sample, this clonotype turned up many times. This chain uses TRBV3-1 with TRBJ2-7; 8 positions agree with TRBD2. V shed 2 bases and J 2 bases; nucleotides not matched to a gene: 5. This CDR3 spans 15 amino acids. Germline CDR1 reads LGHDT; CDR2 reads YNNKEL (reference sequence). CDR3 residues: CASSQRSGGPYEQYF. CDR3 nucleotide sequence: TGTGCCAGCAGCCAAAGGTCGGGAGGGCCCTACGAGCAGTACTTC.

This clonotype occurred many times. The chain recombines TRBV2 with TRBJ2-1; D assignment may be TRBD1 or TRBD2 (5 bases each). The CDR3 is 15 residues long. V was clipped by 8 bases and J by 7 bases, with 21 bases between them. The V gene's germline CDR1 is SNHLY and CDR2 FYNNEI. The CDR3 coding sequence is TGTGCCAGCCAGCGCGGTGTCGGGACGGGGAATGAGCAGTTCTTC. Translation: CASQRGVGTGNEQFF. The full variable domain, in which reference TRBV2 and TRBJ2-1 provide the parts outside the CDR3, is EPEVTQTPSHQVTQMGQEVILRCVPISNHLYFYWYRQILGQKVEFLVSFYNNEISEKSEIFDDQFSVERPDGSNFTLKIRSTKLEDSAMYFCASQRGVGTGNEQFFGPGTRLTVL.

This clonotype was found many times. The genes are TRBV28 and TRBJ2-7; 7 bases line up with TRBD2. V shed 2 bases, J shed 3 bases, and the junction held 10 bases outside the gene matches. Germline assignment: CDR1 MDHEN and CDR2 SYDVKM. This CDR3 spans 16 amino acids. CDR3 DNA: TGTGCCAGCAGTTTAGGAATCACTAGCGATCGCTACGAGCAGTACTTC. As protein: CASSLGITSDRYEQYF.

This clonotype was seen many times. The chain couples TRBV7-2 to TRBJ2-7; D is perhaps TRBD2 (5 bases). Trimming pared 4 bases from V and 7 bases from J, leaving 11 bases between. Germline lookup yields CDR1 SGHTA and CDR2 FQGNSA. The CDR3 runs to 12 residues. The CDR3 sequence is CASSSQREEQYF. The CDR3, as DNA: TGTGCCAGCAGCTCGCAGAGGGAGGAGCAGTACTTC.